This T cell receptor (beta chain) was identified during a study of blood T cell repertoires in COVID-19. About the study: PBMCs, B-cell-depleted T cells, or T cells were the source of the cDNA or gDNA that made up the material.

V was clipped by 3 bases and J by 0 bases; unmatched bases: 4. The CDR3 spans 15 residues. In germline, CDR1 is LNHDA, CDR2 SQIVND (reference sequence). The protocol was immunoSEQ multiplex PCR, while the TCRdb copy is restricted to in-frame clones and leaves out a portion. The sample has approximately 310,000 clones, around 86% seen once. Material for sequencing was peripheral blood. This rearrangement joins TRBV19 to TRBJ2-7; the match to TRBD1 covers 8 bases. The receptor comes from a man aged 50 to 60 with active or convalescent COVID-19. The CDR3 sequence: CASSIPGQGSYEQYF. The CDR3, as DNA: TGTGCCAGTAGTATCCCCGGACAGGGCTCCTACGAGCAGTACTTC.